These 12 T cell receptor beta chains originate from one sample sequenced in a study of T cell responses to AZD1222 COVID-19 vaccine. Assay: immunoSEQ multiplex PCR; the TCRdb copy retains only in-frame clones and omits some. The sample holds 150,000 to 200,000 clones, 94% seen once. Sequenced material: peripheral blood, taken 28 days after the second AZD1222 dose. These receptors all come from an adult who received the AZD1222 COVID-19 vaccine.

The V call is TRBV28, the J call TRBJ1-5; D is unresolved. Trimming left V 7 bases short and J 0 bases short, with 10 bases between. The V gene's germline CDR1 is MDHEN and CDR2 SYDVKM. The CDR3 totals 14 residues. CDR3 DNA sequence: TGTGCCAGCAAAGAGGGAGGTAGCAATCAGCCCCAGCATTTT. It is translated as CASKEGGSNQPQHF.

The chain couples TRBV6-6 to TRBJ2-7; 8 bases are a match to TRBD1. Per germline, CDR1 MNHNY and CDR2 SVGAGI (reference sequence). V trimming: 8 bases; J trimming: 5 bases; junction bases outside the gene matches: 11. The CDR3 contains 14 residues. This CDR3 reads CASYRAGGPDEQYF. The CDR3 region has the DNA TGTGCCAGCTACCGTGCAGGGGGCCCCGACGAGCAGTACTTC.

The V and J genes are TRBV5-4 and TRBJ2-2; 7 positions agree with TRBD1. CDR1 is SGHNT, CDR2 YYREEE, per germline (reference sequence). The CDR3 is 15 residues long. The junction had 7 bases not matched to a gene; V was cut back by 3 bases and J by 5 bases. The CDR3 nucleotides are TGTGCCAGCAGCTCCACGACAGGGATTACCGGGGAGCTGTTTTTT. This translates into CASSSTTGITGELFF.

The V gene is TRBV18, the J gene TRBJ2-7; D gene unclear. The germline V gene has CDR1 KGHSH and CDR2 LQKENI. The V and J ends lost 6 bases and 0 bases respectively, with 18 bases between them. This CDR3 comprises 16 residues. CDR3 DNA: TGTGCCAGCTCCATTCTTCCGGGCCTCCGCTCCTACGAGCAGTACTTC. Protein product: CASSILPGLRSYEQYF.

The genes are TRBV6-5 and TRBJ1-4; TRBD1 agrees at 7 bases. Germline CDR1 MNHEY, CDR2 SVGAGI. The CDR3 is made up of 15 amino acids. After removal of 5 bases from V and 0 bases from J, the junction contained 3 bases not matched to a gene. CDR3: CASSPGQATNEKLFF. CDR3 nucleotides: TGTGCCAGCAGTCCAGGACAGGCAACTAATGAAAAACTGTTTTTT.

The chain combines TRBV3-1 (or the pseudogene TRBV3-2) with TRBJ1-6; TRBD1 is a possible D gene (6 bases). V gave up 7 bases and J gave up 5 bases, with 21 bases separating them. CDR3 size: 17 residues. Germline CDR1 reads LGHDT; CDR2 reads YNNKEL (reference sequence). CDR3 protein: CASTLSGGGRDNSPLHF. The CDR3 DNA reads as TGTGCCAGCACTCTCTCTGGAGGGGGAAGAGATAATTCACCCCTCCACTTT.

This clone is a singleton in its sample. The CDR3 DNA reads TGTGCCAGCAGCCCCACGACTAGCGACACAGATACGCAGTATTTT. It yields the protein CASSPTTSDTDTQYF. V usage is TRBV7-3 and J usage is TRBJ2-3; 8 bases fit TRBD2. The V segment lost 5 bases and the J segment 2 bases; nucleotides outside the gene matches: 6. The CDR3 spans 15 residues. Germline V lookup: CDR1 SGHTA, CDR2 FQGTGA.

The J gene is TRBJ2-3, the V gene TRBV6-4; TRBD2 agrees at 8 bases. The germline V gene encodes CDR1 MRHNA and CDR2 SNTAGT. The CDR3 has 17 residues. After removal of 3 bases from V and 5 bases from J, the junction contained 13 bases not matched to a gene. CDR3 coding DNA: TGTGCCAGCAGTGAGTCACACTTGGCGGGAGGAATAGATACGCAGTATTTT. Protein sequence: CASSESHLAGGIDTQYF.

This chain links TRBV10-3 with TRBJ2-7; 10 bases match TRBD2. This CDR3 region has 16 residues. The germline V gene has CDR1 ENHRY and CDR2 SYGVKD. J was trimmed by 3 bases and V by 0 bases; bases with no gene match: 5. The CDR3 loop is CAISESALAGDYEQYF. Here the CDR3 DNA reads TGTGCCATCAGTGAGTCCGCCCTAGCGGGAGACTACGAGCAGTACTTC.

This clone was seen once. V usage is TRBV12-3 or TRBV12-4 and J usage is TRBJ1-5; no reliable D call. This CDR3 contains 13 residues. The V gene lost 5 bases and the J gene lost 9 bases, with 14 bases spanning the gap. In DNA, the CDR3 is TGTGCCAGCAGTGAAGCGGGTCTACGGCCCCAGCATTTT. It codes for CASSEAGLRPQHF.

The chain has TRBV21-1 and TRBJ2-1; the D call TRBD1 from the table was never checked on the DNA. TRBV21-1 counts as a pseudogene. The CDR3 length is 13 residues. The CDR3 DNA sequence: TGTGCCCAACAATTTCCCAGGTTCAATGAGCAGTTCTTC. This sequence encodes CAQQFPRFNEQFF.

This clone was seen only once. This sequence joins TRBV6-1 and TRBJ2-1, with a possible D match to TRBD2 (5 bases). V was clipped by 0 bases and J by 4 bases, with 13 bases between them. Germline V CDR1 and CDR2: MNHNS, SASEGT. The CDR3 runs to 16 residues. Written as DNA, the CDR3 is TGTGCCAGCAGTGAAGCCTTAGAGGGTTCATACAATGAGCAGTTCTTC. Protein: CASSEALEGSYNEQFF.